The 12 T cell receptor beta chains in this list originate from one sample, sequenced in a study of beta chain features in type 1 diabetes. As every portion of the isolated RNA was reverse transcribed, the sequencing read expressed TCRB transcripts. Repertoires were generated with immunoSEQ multiplex PCR, while TCRdb's copy carries only in-frame clones and drops some. Of over 150,000 clones detected, about 8.5% appear once; the ten largest clones hold 0.65%. Sequences were obtained from central memory CD4+ T cells from blood. The receptors were sampled from a man aged 18 to 30 in good health.

This clone was seen more than once but under ten times. The chain joins TRBV5-6 to TRBJ1-5, with TRBD1 matching 8 bases. CDR1 is SGHDT and CDR2 is YYEEEE in the germline V gene. The CDR3 sequence is 16 residues long. After removal of 0 bases from V and 5 bases from J, the junction contained 7 bases not matched to a gene. CDR3 DNA: TGTGCCAGCAGCTTGGACGGACAGGGTTTTGATCAGCCCCAGCATTTT. Its translation is CASSLDGQGFDQPQHF.

The chain is built from TRBV4-1 and TRBJ1-1; 8 positions match TRBD1. V gave up 7 bases and J gave up 2 bases; unmatched junction bases: 18. From germline, CDR1 is MGHRA and CDR2 YSYEKL. This CDR3 has 18 residues. For the CDR3, the DNA is TGCGCCAGCAAGAGCCGGGCAGGGGGCGAAGGTAGAAACACTGAAGCTTTCTTT. This encodes CASKSRAGGEGRNTEAFF.

This clone has only a few counts. CDR3 coding DNA: TGTGCCAGCAGCCATGGGGACAGCTTCATCCGAGAGACCCAGTACTTC. This translates into CASSHGDSFIRETQYF. The chain recombines TRBV14 with TRBJ2-5; TRBD1 agrees at 7 bases. This CDR3 comprises 16 residues. The germline V gene has CDR1 SGHDN and CDR2 FVKESK. V shed 3 bases and J 4 bases; nucleotides not matched to a gene: 11.

The chain is built from TRBV6-5 and TRBJ1-4, with D tentatively TRBD1 (6 bases). The CDR3 length is 15 residues. Trimming left V 6 bases short and J 0 bases short, with 11 bases between. Germline V lookup: CDR1 MNHEY, CDR2 SVGAGI. This CDR3 is CASRRTVATNEKLFF. DNA of the CDR3: TGTGCCAGCAGACGGACAGTCGCAACTAATGAAAAACTGTTTTTT.

A few counts support this clone. V is TRBV6-5 and J is TRBJ2-1; maybe TRBD2 (5 bases). Trimming removed 2 bases at V and 7 bases at J, with 9 bases between. Germline-derived CDR1 and CDR2 are MNHEY and SVGAGI. This CDR3 comprises 13 residues. As DNA, the CDR3 is TGTGCCAGCAGTTACGCCAGGAGGAATGAGCAGTTCTTC. It translates to CASSYARRNEQFF.

The rearrangement uses TRBV9 and TRBJ1-1; D perhaps matches TRBD1 (5 bases). This CDR3 has 16 residues. V was trimmed by 0 bases and J by 1 base, leaving 13 bases between them. Germline V gene lookup returns CDR1 SGDLS and CDR2 YYNGEE. The CDR3 nucleotides read TGTGCCAGCAGCGTAGCGGGGGTTGGCGCGAACACTGAAGCTTTCTTT. It codes for CASSVAGVGANTEAFF.

The genes are TRBV6-1 and TRBJ2-7; maybe TRBD2 (5 bases). Germline CDR1 and CDR2: MNHNS and SASEGT. This CDR3 is 14 amino acids long. The ends were cut back, 5 bases at V and 3 bases at J, with 14 bases in the middle. The CDR3 spells CASSFEGSYYEQYF. The DNA for the CDR3 is TGTGCCAGCAGTTTTGAGGGTTCGTACTACGAGCAGTACTTC.

Only a few counts were recorded for this clone. This sequence joins TRBV18 and TRBJ2-1; D call uncertain. Looked up from germline, CDR1 is KGHSH and CDR2 is LQKENI. The length of the CDR3 is 14 residues. The germline V and J ends were trimmed by 4 bases and 5 bases, with 12 bases remaining between them. The CDR3 loop is CASSHVAGHNEQFF. Here the CDR3 DNA reads TGTGCCAGCTCACATGTGGCAGGCCACAATGAGCAGTTCTTC.

CDR3 region: CASSVRGFQAGANVLTF. Here the CDR3 DNA reads TGTGCCAGCAGCGTCCGGGGATTCCAGGCTGGGGCCAACGTCCTGACTTTC. The J gene is TRBJ2-6, the V gene TRBV7-2, with D maybe TRBD2 (5 bases). This CDR3 is 17 amino acids long. CDR1 and CDR2 (germline): SGHTA, FQGNSA. Trimming removed 5 bases at V and 2 bases at J, with 16 bases between. Using reference TRBV7-2 and TRBJ2-6 for the parts outside the CDR3, the full variable domain is GAGVSQSPSNKVTEKGKDVELRCDPISGHTALYWYRQSLGQGLEFLIYFQGNSAPDKSGLPSDRFSAERTGGSVSTLTIQRTQQEDSAVYLCASSVRGFQAGANVLTFGAGSRLTVL.

This clone was observed a handful of times. The chain is built from TRBV28 and TRBJ2-7, with 7 bases aligning to TRBD2. The CDR3 covers 14 residues. With 7 bases clipped from V and 3 bases from J, the junction kept 9 bases outside the gene matches. Germline values: CDR1 MDHEN, CDR2 SYDVKM. The CDR3 sequence is CASTVSPGGYEQYF. DNA for the CDR3: TGTGCCAGCACTGTGAGCCCGGGGGGCTACGAGCAGTACTTC. Full variable domain (rest looked up from reference TRBV28 and TRBJ2-7): DVKVTQSSRYLVKRTGEKVFLECVQDMDHENMFWYRQDPGLGLRLIYFSYDVKMKEKGDIPEGYSVSREKKERFSLILESASTNQTSMYLCASTVSPGGYEQYFGPGTRLTVT.

This clone was found a few times. The CDR3, as DNA: TGTGCCAGCAGCACCGAGAGCGGGGGAACCTACGAGCAGTACTTC. Translated: CASSTESGGTYEQYF. The V call is TRBV7-2, the J call TRBJ2-5, with 8 bases that match TRBD2. The J call is doubtful: the DNA matches TRBJ2-7 better. CDR1 is SGHTA and CDR2 is FQGNSA in the germline V gene. This CDR3 region has 15 residues.

The chain employs TRBV7-8 and TRBJ1-5, with TRBD1 matching 7 bases. The CDR3 contains 14 residues. J was trimmed by 5 bases and V by 5 bases; bases with no gene match: 6. Germline assignment: CDR1 SGHVS and CDR2 FQNEAQ. The CDR3 DNA reads as TGTGCCAGCAGCCGGACAGGACCAGATCAGCCCCAGCATTTT. Amino acid sequence: CASSRTGPDQPQHF.